Presented here are 6 T cell receptor beta chains from one specimen sequenced in a study of CD8 T cells in ankylosing spondylitis. Points from the study as a whole: Among TCR beta sequences, a motif of under 10 highly homologous variants appeared characteristic of ankylosing spondylitis blood.

These TCRs are of unknown antigen specificity. TCRdb passed the 5' RACE reads through MiXCR, listing each CDR3 protein once. Counted here are about 700,000 distinct CDR3 sequences, around 17% occurring once; the ten biggest clones make up about a fifth. The sequenced sample consisted of blood, either unsorted or a sorted T cell fraction (not recorded which). The receptors shown here come from a male donor with ankylosing spondylitis.

This clonotype was counted ten times or more. The chain links TRBV20-1 to TRBJ2-1, with 12 bases lining up with TRBD2. The CDR3 loop spans 17 amino acids. V shed 0 bases, J shed 6 bases, and the junction held 9 bases outside the gene matches. Germline-derived CDR1 and CDR2 are DFQATT and SNEGSKA (reference sequence). CDR3 DNA: TGCAGTGCTAGAGATCACGCGTCTAGCGGGGGGGTCAATGAGCAGTTCTTC. It is translated as CSARDHASSGGVNEQFF.

CDR3 residues: CSARRMGANYGYTF. The CDR3 DNA sequence: TGCAGTGCCCGGCGCATGGGGGCTAACTATGGCTACACCTTC. J is TRBJ1-2 and V is TRBV20-1; D perhaps matches TRBD1 (5 bases). The V gene lost 6 bases and the J gene lost 0 bases, with 14 bases spanning the gap. This CDR3 has 14 residues. In germline, CDR1 is DFQATT, CDR2 SNEGSKA (reference sequence).

This clonotype was counted only a few times. The junction and the germline gene differ at one end; a read error may be behind it. V gene TRBV20-1 combines with J gene TRBJ2-1; D is unresolved. The CDR3 is made up of 10 amino acids. The germline CDR1 and CDR2 sequences are DFQATT and SNEGSKA (reference sequence). The CDR3 region is CSAGNPRSAF. Written as DNA, the CDR3 is TGCAGTGCTGGGAACCCCAGGTCGGCCTTC.

This clonotype came up a few times. CDR3 in DNA: TGTGCCAGCAGCCAGAAGGGGGACACAGATACGCAGTATTTT. This sequence encodes CASSQKGDTDTQYF. The chain joins TRBV4-2 to TRBJ2-3; a weak D match, TRBD1 (6 bases). The V gene lost 3 bases and the J gene lost 2 bases, with 9 bases spanning the gap. CDR1 and CDR2 from the germline V gene are LGHNA and YNFKEQ. The CDR3 length is 14 residues.

The V and J genes are TRBV12-3 or TRBV12-4 and TRBJ2-3, with TRBD1 as a possible D gene (6 bases). The CDR3 loop spans 16 amino acids. Trimming took 7 bases from V and 1 from J, leaving 18 bases between them. The CDR3 bases are TGTGCCAGCACCCCTTGGGGGCCCTCTCGCACAGATACGCAGTATTTT. This codes for CASTPWGPSRTDTQYF.

This chain connects TRBV7-2 to TRBJ2-7; 9 bases agree with TRBD2. From germline, CDR1 is SGHTA and CDR2 FQGNSA. The J segment lost 9 bases and the V segment lost 1 base, leaving 10 bases of the junction unmatched. There are 15 residues in the CDR3. CDR3: CASSLGIAGVRGQYF. In DNA, the CDR3 is TGTGCCAGCAGCTTAGGAATAGCGGGAGTTAGGGGGCAGTACTTC.